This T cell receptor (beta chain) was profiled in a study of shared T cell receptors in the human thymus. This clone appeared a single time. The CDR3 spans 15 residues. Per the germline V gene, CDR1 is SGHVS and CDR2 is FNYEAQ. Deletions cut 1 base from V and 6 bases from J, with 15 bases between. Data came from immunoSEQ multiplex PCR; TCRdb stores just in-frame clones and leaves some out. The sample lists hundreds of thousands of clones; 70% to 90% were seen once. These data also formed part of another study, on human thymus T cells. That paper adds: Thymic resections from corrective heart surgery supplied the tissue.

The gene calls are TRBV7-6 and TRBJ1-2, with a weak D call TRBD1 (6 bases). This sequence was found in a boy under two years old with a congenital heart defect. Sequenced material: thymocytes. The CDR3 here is CASSLEAGETDGYTF. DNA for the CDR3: TGTGCCAGCAGCTTAGAGGCAGGGGAGACGGATGGCTACACCTTC.